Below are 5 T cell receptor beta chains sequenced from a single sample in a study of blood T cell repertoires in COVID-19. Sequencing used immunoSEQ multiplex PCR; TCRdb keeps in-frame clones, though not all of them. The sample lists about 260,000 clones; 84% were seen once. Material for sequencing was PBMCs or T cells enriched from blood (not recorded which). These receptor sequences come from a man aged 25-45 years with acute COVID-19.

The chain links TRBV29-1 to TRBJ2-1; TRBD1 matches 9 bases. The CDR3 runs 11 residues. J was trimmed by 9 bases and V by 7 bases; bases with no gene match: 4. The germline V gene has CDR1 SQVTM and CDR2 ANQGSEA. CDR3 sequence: CSGGQGTEQFF. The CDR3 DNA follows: TGCAGCGGAGGACAGGGGACTGAGCAGTTCTTC.

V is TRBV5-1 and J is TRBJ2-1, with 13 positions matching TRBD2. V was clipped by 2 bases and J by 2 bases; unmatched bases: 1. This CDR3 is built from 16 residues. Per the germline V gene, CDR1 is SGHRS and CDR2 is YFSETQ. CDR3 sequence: CASSLTSGGAYNEQFF. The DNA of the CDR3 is TGCGCCAGCAGCTTAACTAGCGGGGGGGCCTACAATGAGCAGTTCTTC.

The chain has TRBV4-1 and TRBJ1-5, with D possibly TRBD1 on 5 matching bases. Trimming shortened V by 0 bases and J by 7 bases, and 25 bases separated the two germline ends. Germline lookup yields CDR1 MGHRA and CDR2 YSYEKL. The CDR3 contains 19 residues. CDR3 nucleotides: TGCGCCAGCAGCCAAGACGGGCCCTTAGGGACTTCGCTCGGGCAGCCCCAGCATTTT. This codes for CASSQDGPLGTSLGQPQHF.

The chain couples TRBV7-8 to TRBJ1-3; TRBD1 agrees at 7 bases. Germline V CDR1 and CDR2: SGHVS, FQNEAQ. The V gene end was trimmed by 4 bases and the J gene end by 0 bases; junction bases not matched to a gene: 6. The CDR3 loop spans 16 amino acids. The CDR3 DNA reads TGTGCCAGCAGCTCACCGGGACAGAACTCTGGAAACACCATATATTTT. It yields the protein CASSSPGQNSGNTIYF.

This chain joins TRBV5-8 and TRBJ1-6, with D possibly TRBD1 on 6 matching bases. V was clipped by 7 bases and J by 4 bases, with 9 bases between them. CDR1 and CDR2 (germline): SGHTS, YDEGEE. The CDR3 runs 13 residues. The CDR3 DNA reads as TGTGCCAGCCGGACAGAATATAATTCACCCCTCCACTTT. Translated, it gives CASRTEYNSPLHF.